The source of this T cell receptor (beta chain) is a study of cytomegalovirus exposure and HLA in healthy donors. The donors were in the approximately 120-subject validation cohort, distinct from the 666-subject first cohort. Findings and limits, study-wide: Among TCR sequences, most were rare, though some public TCRs appeared in many donors. The study labeled 164 TCR beta chains cytomegalovirus-associated. Reports showed the classifier diagnosing cytomegalovirus status with high specificity and sensitivity.

This CDR3 contains 16 residues. Trimming left V 5 bases short and J 0 bases short, with 11 bases between. Germline V CDR1 and CDR2: MNHEY, SMNVEV (reference sequence). With regard to this clone: Its specificity is not known.

The protocol was immunoSEQ multiplex PCR, while the TCRdb copy is restricted to in-frame clones and leaves out a portion. The sample records under 65,000 clones, roughly 90% being singletons. This receptor was identified in a young woman in good health and CMV-seropositive. J is TRBJ2-6 and V is TRBV27; a weak D match, TRBD2 (7 bases). Material: PBMCs. The CDR3 DNA is TGTGCCAGCAGTGGCGGGGGCCACTCTGGGGCCAACGTCCTGACTTTC. Its translation: CASSGGGHSGANVLTF.